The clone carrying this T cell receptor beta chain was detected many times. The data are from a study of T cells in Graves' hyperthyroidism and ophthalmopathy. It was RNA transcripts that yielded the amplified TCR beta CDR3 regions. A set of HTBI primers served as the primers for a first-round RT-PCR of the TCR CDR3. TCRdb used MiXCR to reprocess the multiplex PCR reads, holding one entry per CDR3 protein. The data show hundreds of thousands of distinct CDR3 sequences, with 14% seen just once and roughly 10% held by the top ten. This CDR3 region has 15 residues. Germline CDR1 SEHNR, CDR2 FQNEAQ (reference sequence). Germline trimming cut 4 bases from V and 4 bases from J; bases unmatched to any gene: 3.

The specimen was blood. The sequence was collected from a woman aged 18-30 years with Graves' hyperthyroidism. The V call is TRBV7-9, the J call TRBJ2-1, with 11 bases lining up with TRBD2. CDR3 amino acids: CASSSGLADYNEQFF. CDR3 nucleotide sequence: TGTGCCAGCAGCTCGGGACTAGCGGATTACAATGAGCAGTTCTTC.